This T cell receptor beta chain was profiled in a study of T-cell memory formation after mild COVID-19. Turning to the study itself: Most TCR clusters belonged to a single donor.

TCRdb used MiXCR to reprocess the 5' RACE reads, holding one entry per CDR3 protein. In the table there are 290,000 or so distinct CDR3 sequences, approximately 19% of which are singletons. V shed 8 bases and J shed 7 bases, with 6 bases lying between them. From germline, CDR1 is SEHNR and CDR2 FQNEAQ (reference sequence). CDR3 length: 11 residues. This clonotype was seen more than once but under ten times. This sequence originates from a man younger than 30 who had mild COVID-19 (a few samples of this study predate the infection). Cell type and time point are not known. Material: PBMCs or a T cell subset sorted from them (not recorded which). The chain combines TRBV7-9 with TRBJ1-6; D is ambiguous. In DNA, the CDR3 is TGTGCCAGCTCCGAAAATTCACCCCTCCACTTT. This codes for CASSENSPLHF.